This T cell receptor (beta chain) is from a study of OX40 agonist ivuxolimab in advanced cancers. The protocol was immunoSEQ multiplex PCR, while the TCRdb copy is restricted to in-frame clones and leaves out a portion. This repertoire shows approximately 34,000 clones, about four fifths found once; its top ten account for over 1.2%. The V end was cut by 5 bases, the J end by 1 base, with 12 bases between. The CDR3 has 15 amino acids. The V gene's germline CDR1 is LNHDA and CDR2 SQIVND (reference sequence). This chain connects TRBV19 to TRBJ1-5; no clear D gene. The TCR originated in an adult with an advanced solid tumor such as melanoma, head and neck, liver or kidney cancer. The material sequenced was CD4+ or CD8+ T cells sorted from blood, taken in a trial of the OX40 agonist ivuxolimab. The CDR3 spells CASSLGGWSNQPQHF. The CDR3 DNA sequence: TGTGCCAGTAGTCTAGGAGGGTGGAGCAATCAGCCCCAGCATTTT.